These T cell receptor beta chains were read from a single sample in a study of metastatic and nonmetastatic thyroid tumors. Through MiXCR, TCRdb re-clonotyped the PCR reads. This sample has under 30,000 clones; less than 25% occur once, and the top ten carry more than 2%. The source material was blood. These receptors were obtained from a female donor with papillary thyroid cancer or a benign thyroid nodule (not recorded which). Some clones in this sample may be carry-over from other donors' samples. The CDR3 runs from the conserved cysteine through the conserved F or W. D genes are given only for firm matches. A row's size may be missing; if present it is once, few, many or a size class.

>many|TRBJ2-7|TRBV5-4|TRBD2
CASSWSWGGGGEQYF
TGTGCCAGCAGCTGGTCTTGGGGGGGAGGAGGCGAGCAGTACTTC
>NA|TRBJ2-7|TRBV6-1|NA
CASSLAWPYEQHF
TGTGCCAGCAGTCTAGCCTGGCCCTACGAGCAGCACTTC
>NA|TRBJ2-7|TRBV18|NA
CASSLSGPTSYEQYF
TGTGCCAGCTCACTTTCCGGGCCTACTTCCTACGAGCAGTACTTC
>NA|TRBJ2-7|TRBV12-3/TRBV12-4|TRBD1
CASSPGQGFYEQYF
TGTGCCAGCAGTCCGGGACAGGGGTTTTACGAGCAGTACTTC
>NA|TRBJ2-3|TRBV20-1|TRBD2
CSAREAGGVADTQYF
TGCAGTGCTAGAGAGGCGGGAGGGGTGGCAGATACGCAGTATTTT
>NA|TRBJ2-7|TRBV20-1|NA
CSAPGPSGEQYF
TGCAGTGCTCCGGGACCTTCTGGGGAGCAGTACTTC
>NA|TRBJ1-6|TRBV10-1|NA
CASRQDPGGNSHLRF
TGCGCCAGCAGACAGGATCCCGGCGGAAATTCACACCTCCGCTTT
>many|TRBJ2-5|TRBV19|NA
CASSMIGLNQETQYF
TGTGCCAGTAGTATGATCGGTCTAAATCAAGAGACCCAGTACTTC
>many|TRBJ2-3|TRBV29-1|NA
CSVEEVIADTQYF
TGCAGCGTTGAAGAAGTTATAGCAGATACGCAGTATTTT
>many|TRBJ1-3|TRBV4-1|NA
CASSQVGGLISGNTIYF
TGCGCCAGCAGCCAAGTGGGGGGGCTCATCTCTGGAAACACCATATATTTT
>NA|TRBJ1-2|TRBV24-1|TRBD1
CATSGSRTGAPYTF
TGTGCCACCAGTGGTTCTAGGACAGGGGCCCCTTACACCTTC
>many|TRBJ1-1|TRBV5-4|NA
CASIGGNTEAFF
TGTGCCAGCATCGGGGGGAACACTGAAGCTTTCTTT
>NA|TRBJ2-3|TRBV3-1|TRBD2
CASSQSPGLASGTQYF
TGTGCCAGCAGCCAATCGCCGGGACTAGCGTCTGGGACCCAGTATTTT
>NA|TRBJ2-1|TRBV4-1|NA
CANSRDIPSYNEQFF
TGCGCCAACAGCCGAGATATCCCCTCCTACAATGAGCAGTTCTTC
>many|TRBJ2-5|TRBV20-1|NA
CSARTGREETQYF
TGCAGTGCGCGGACAGGGAGGGAAGAGACCCAGTACTTC
>many|TRBJ1-1|TRBV6-1|NA
CASSERAGITEAFF
TGTGCCAGCAGTGAACGGGCAGGGATCACTGAAGCTTTCTTT
>NA|TRBJ1-6|TRBV10-3|NA
CAISESLPEGGSNSPLHF
TGTGCCATCAGTGAGTCCCTTCCGGAGGGCGGATCTAATTCACCCCTCCACTTT
>NA|TRBJ2-5|TRBV5-1|TRBD2
CASSEGEGGHRETQYF
TGCGCCAGCAGCGAAGGAGAGGGAGGGCACAGAGAGACCCAGTACTTC
>NA|TRBJ1-2|TRBV10-2|NA
CATSDFTEKGNYGYTF
TGCGCCACCAGTGACTTCACAGAGAAGGGTAACTATGGCTACACCTTC
>NA|TRBJ2-5|TRBV28|NA
CASSLKYGMAQETQYF
TGTGCCAGCAGTTTAAAATACGGTATGGCCCAAGAGACCCAGTACTTC
>many|TRBJ1-1|TRBV20-1|TRBD1
CSAMGTETSEAFF
TGCAGTGCTATGGGGACAGAGACTAGTGAAGCTTTCTTT
>many|TRBJ2-3|TRBV9|TRBD1
CASSVFSRGLGTDTQYF
TGTGCCAGCAGCGTATTCTCCAGGGGGCTAGGCACAGATACGCAGTATTTT
>many|TRBJ1-1|TRBV27|NA
CASSDPGSEAFF
TGTGCCAGCAGTGACCCCGGATCGGAAGCTTTCTTT
>medium-sized|TRBJ2-7|TRBV6-1|TRBD2
CASTLREGQRLSYEQYF
TGTGCCAGCACCCTGAGGGAGGGGCAGAGATTATCCTACGAGCAGTACTTC
>many|TRBJ2-2|TRBV19|NA
CASELQGGTGELFF
TGTGCCAGTGAACTTCAGGGCGGCACCGGGGAGCTGTTTTTT
>NA|TRBJ2-1|TRBV11-1|TRBD2
CASSLGSGRRNEQFF
TGTGCCAGCAGCTTAGGGAGCGGGAGGAGGAATGAGCAGTTCTTC
>NA|TRBJ2-1|TRBV10-2|TRBD2
CANIAPISSGRESSYNEQFF
TGCGCCAACATAGCTCCCATCTCTAGCGGGAGAGAAAGCTCCTACAATGAGCAGTTCTTC
>many|TRBJ2-7|TRBV20-1|TRBD2
CSARARQAGGSYEQYF
TGCAGTGCTAGAGCTCGTCAGGCGGGGGGATCCTACGAGCAGTACTTC
>NA|TRBJ2-3|TRBV6-4|TRBD2
CASSDSHHAGGTDTQYF
TGTGCCAGCAGTGACTCCCACCATGCGGGAGGAACCGATACGCAGTATTTT
>many|TRBJ2-3|TRBV20-1|TRBD2
CSARDRGSGRGQDTQYF
TGCAGTGCTAGAGATCGAGGAAGCGGGAGGGGTCAGGATACGCAGTATTTT
>many|TRBJ2-1|TRBV5-1|TRBD1
CASSAGTGTEEQFF
TGCGCCAGCAGTGCCGGGACAGGGACGGAAGAGCAGTTCTTC
>few|TRBJ1-2|TRBV28|TRBD1
CASRTGTGGYGYTF
TGTGCCAGCAGAACCGGGACAGGAGGGTATGGCTACACCTTC
>many|TRBJ1-2|TRBV9|NA
CASSSPEGVYGYTF
TGTGCCAGCAGCTCCCCCGAGGGGGTATATGGCTACACCTTC
>once|TRBJ2-2|TRBV4-2|NA
CASSPTGEAGELFF
TGTGCCAGCAGCCCAACAGGGGAGGCCGGGGAGCTGTTTTTT
>many|TRBJ1-2|TRBV24-1|NA
CATSDYRDGYTF
TGTGCCACCAGTGACTACAGGGATGGCTACACCTTC
>many|TRBJ2-1|TRBV11-3|TRBD2
CASSFTSGSGDNEQFF
TGTGCCAGCAGCTTCACTAGCGGGAGTGGTGACAATGAGCAGTTCTTC
>medium-sized|TRBJ1-1|TRBV5-1|NA
CASSLGWFQGEAFF
TGCGCCAGCAGCTTGGGTTGGTTTCAAGGTGAAGCTTTCTTT
>few|TRBJ2-3|TRBV24-1|TRBD2
CATPLAACTDTQYF
TGTGCCACACCTCTAGCGGCATGCACAGATACGCAGTATTTT
>many|TRBJ2-6|TRBV20-1|TRBD1
CSATGQGALSGANVLTF
TGCAGTGCCACCGGACAGGGGGCGCTTTCCGGGGCCAACGTCCTGACTTTC
>many|TRBJ2-3|TRBV7-1|TRBD2
CASSSQSSGSARFTDTQYF
TGTGCCAGCAGCTCACAATCTAGCGGGAGCGCACGATTCACAGATACGCAGTATTTT
>many|TRBJ2-5|TRBV5-4|NA
CASSAQGIQETQYF
TGTGCCAGCAGCGCACAGGGAATCCAAGAGACCCAGTACTTC
>NA|TRBJ2-3|TRBV25-1|NA
CASSGGTYTQYF
TGTGCCAGCAGCGGTGGCACATATACGCAGTATTTT
>many|TRBJ2-1|TRBV20-1|NA
CSATPGFSILEQFF
TGCAGTGCCACCCCGGGATTTTCTATTCTTGAGCAGTTCTTC
>NA|TRBJ2-2|TRBV5-1|TRBD2
CASSVRSGGATGELFF
TGCGCCAGCAGCGTGAGGAGCGGGGGAGCTACCGGGGAGCTGTTTTTT
>many|TRBJ2-5|TRBV5-1|TRBD2
CASSPGGAGEETQYF
TGCGCCAGCAGCCCCGGGGGAGCGGGAGAAGAGACCCAGTACTTC
>NA|TRBJ2-5|TRBV7-9|NA
CDSSTGLETQYF
TGTGACAGCAGCACGGGGTTGGAGACCCAGTACTTC
>many|TRBJ2-7|TRBV10-1|TRBD1
CASSDPTGVTEQYF
TGCGCCAGCAGTGATCCTACAGGGGTAACCGAGCAGTACTTC
>many|TRBJ1-2|TRBV19|NA
CASSSPLRGDGYTF
TGTGCCAGTAGTAGCCCCCTCCGAGGGGATGGCTACACCTTC
>few|TRBJ2-2|TRBV6-1|TRBD2
CASRFGTSGATGELFF
TGTGCCAGCAGGTTTGGGACTAGCGGGGCTACCGGGGAGCTGTTTTTT
>NA|TRBJ2-1|TRBV12-3/TRBV12-4|NA
CARSRGTSYNEPFF
TGTGCAAGAAGCCGGGGGACATCCTACAATGAGCCGTTCTTC
>many|TRBJ1-2|TRBV19|TRBD1
CASSPTGRFYGYTF
TGTGCCAGTAGTCCGACAGGGAGATTCTATGGCTACACCTTC
>many|TRBJ1-1|TRBV7-6|TRBD1
CASSSPGQGTEAFF
TGTGCCAGCAGTTCTCCGGGACAGGGTACTGAAGCTTTCTTT
>NA|TRBJ2-5|TRBV6-5|TRBD2
CASSYGAEAGGGETQYF
TGTGCCAGCAGTTATGGTGCCGAAGCGGGAGGGGGGGAGACCCAGTACTTC
>NA|TRBJ1-3|TRBV4-1|NA
CASSQTEKPGNTIYF
TGCGCCAGCAGCCAAACAGAAAAACCTGGAAACACCATATATTTT
>medium-sized|TRBJ2-1|TRBV24-1|TRBD2
CATSDFGTSGNEQFF
TGTGCCACCAGTGATTTCGGGACTAGCGGGAATGAGCAGTTCTTC
>NA|TRBJ2-7|TRBV6-1|NA
CASGHPDSYEQYF
TGTGCCAGCGGCCACCCGGACTCCTACGAGCAGTACTTC